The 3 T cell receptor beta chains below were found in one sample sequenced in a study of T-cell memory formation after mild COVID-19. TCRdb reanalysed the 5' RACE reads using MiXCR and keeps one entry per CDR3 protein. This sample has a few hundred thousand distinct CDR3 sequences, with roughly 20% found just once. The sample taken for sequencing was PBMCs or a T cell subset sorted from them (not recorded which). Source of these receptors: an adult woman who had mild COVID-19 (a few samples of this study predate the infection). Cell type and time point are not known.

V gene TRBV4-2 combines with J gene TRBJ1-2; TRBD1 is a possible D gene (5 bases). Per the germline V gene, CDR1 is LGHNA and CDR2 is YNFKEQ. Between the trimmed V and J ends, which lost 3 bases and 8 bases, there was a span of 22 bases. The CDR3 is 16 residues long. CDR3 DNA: TGTGCCAGCAGCCAGGATGTACCGGGACCCAAGGAGGGCTACACCTTC. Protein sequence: CASSQDVPGPKEGYTF.

CDR3 sequence reads: CASSPGTSGGNEQFF. The CDR3 DNA is TGTGCCAGCAGTCCCGGGACTAGCGGGGGGAATGAGCAGTTCTTC. The chain employs TRBV3-1 and TRBJ2-1; 15 positions agree with TRBD2. CDR3 length equals 15 residues. Germline CDR1 reads LGHDT; CDR2 reads YNNKEL (reference sequence). Trimming at V came to 6 bases and at J to 7 bases, leaving 4 bases not matched to a gene.

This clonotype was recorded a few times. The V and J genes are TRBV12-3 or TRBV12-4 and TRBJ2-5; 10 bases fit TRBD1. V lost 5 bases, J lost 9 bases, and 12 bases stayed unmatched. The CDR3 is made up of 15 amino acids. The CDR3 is CASSDGTGAEGAQYF. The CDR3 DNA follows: TGTGCCAGCAGTGATGGGACAGGGGCTGAAGGGGCCCAGTACTTC.